Following are 3 T cell receptor beta chains from one sample sequenced in a study of long-term antiretroviral therapy in people with HIV. The assay, immunoSEQ v3.0, was run at survey level. Method: immunoSEQ multiplex PCR; TCRdb's copy keeps in-frame clones and lacks some. The sample includes about 28,000 clones, roughly 96% seen only once; the top ten take 7% to 9%. Sequencing was performed on unsorted PBMCs, taken approximately 6.1 years after starting antiretroviral therapy. The source is a young man with HIV.

The chain has TRBV28 and TRBJ1-5; tentative D call: TRBD1 (6 bases). The CDR3 extends over 13 amino acids. Germline V gene lookup returns CDR1 MDHEN and CDR2 SYDVKM. V was pared by 7 bases and J by 4 bases, with 11 bases between. The CDR3 DNA sequence: TGTGCCAGCATTATGAGGGGGAATCAGCCCCAGCATTTT. Amino acid sequence: CASIMRGNQPQHF.

In this sample, this clone turned up once. The chain employs TRBV7-2 and TRBJ2-7, with a possible D match to TRBD1 (6 bases). The V end was cut by 7 bases, the J end by 0 bases, with 16 bases between. The CDR3 has 15 amino acids. CDR1 and CDR2 (germline): SGHTA, FQGNSA. The CDR3 DNA is TGTGCCAGCAACTCGAAGGGGGATCCCTCCTACGAGCAGTACTTC. Its protein is CASNSKGDPSYEQYF.

The J gene is TRBJ2-3, the V gene TRBV10-3, with 10 bases fitting TRBD2. Per germline, CDR1 ENHRY and CDR2 SYGVKD. This CDR3 spans 17 amino acids. Trimming removed 0 bases from V and 5 bases from J; junction bases left unmatched: 8. Here the CDR3 reads CAISESTGSGRLDTQYF. The CDR3 DNA is TGTGCCATCAGTGAGTCGACGGGTAGCGGGAGGCTAGATACGCAGTATTTT.